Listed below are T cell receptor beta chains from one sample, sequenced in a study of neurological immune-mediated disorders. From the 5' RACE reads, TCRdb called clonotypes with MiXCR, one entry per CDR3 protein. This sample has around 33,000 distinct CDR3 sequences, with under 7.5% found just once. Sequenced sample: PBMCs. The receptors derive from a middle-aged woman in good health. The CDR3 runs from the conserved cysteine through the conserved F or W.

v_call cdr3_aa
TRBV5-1 CASSPRDTQYF
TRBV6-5 CASSPKPRGPTDTQYF
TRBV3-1 CASSRSDREAFF
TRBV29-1 CSVLGGGWGTEAFF
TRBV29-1 CSVEGGSHNEQFF
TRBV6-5 CASSYTSGTDQPQHF
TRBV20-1 CSSGLASSYEQYF
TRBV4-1 CASSQDGGGVTNTEAFF
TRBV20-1 CSARTGGINQPQHF
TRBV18 CASSPAKGSTEAFF
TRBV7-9 CASSWVWGQADTQYF
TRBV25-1 CASSEQGNYNSPLHF
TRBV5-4 CASGAGKNIQYF
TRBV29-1 CSVGQGGRNEQFF
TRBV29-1 CSAGWRGGLMGETQYF
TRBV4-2 CASSQDPEREVYEQYF
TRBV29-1 CSVGLAGVGTGELFF
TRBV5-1 CASSLQETEAFF
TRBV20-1 CSAISGRATDTQYF
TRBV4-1 CASSQVDMGWVDSPLHF
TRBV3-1 CASSQREIHNEQFF
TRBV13 CASSLQNIGNEQFF
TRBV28 CASSLGGPDTQYF
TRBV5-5 CASSPFRTANGELFF
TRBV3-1 CASSPGSGVTGELFF
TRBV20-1 CSARDPGRMNTEAFF
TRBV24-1 CATYLEGRGYTF